This T cell receptor (beta chain) was identified in a study of T cell changes during pregnancy in multiple sclerosis. Some clones are missing from TCRdb's copy, which holds only in-frame ones; the method was immunoSEQ multiplex PCR. In the table there are about 20,000 clones, 70% to 90% of which are singletons. Germline CDR1 and CDR2: PRHDT and FYEKMQ (reference sequence). The CDR3 covers 13 residues. V lost 0 bases and J lost 4, with 5 bases in between. The J gene is TRBJ2-3, the V gene TRBV13; D might be TRBD1 (5 bases). This clonotype was sampled from a female donor with multiple sclerosis, enrolled in a pregnancy study. Sample: CD8+ T cells from peripheral blood mononuclear cells, taken after pregnancy. CDR3 sequence (DNA): TGTGCCAGCAGCTTAGGAGGGGCAGATACGCAGTATTTT. Protein product: CASSLGGADTQYF.